The 26 T cell receptor beta chains presented below share a single source sample, sequenced in a study of T cell responses to AZD1222 COVID-19 vaccine. TCRdb's table, derived via immunoSEQ multiplex PCR, lists solely in-frame clones and lacks some. The table has approximately 140,000 clones, less than 95% seen once. Specimen: peripheral blood, collected on day 0 of AZD1222 vaccination. The receptors here all came from an adult in good health.

The V gene is TRBV19, the J gene TRBJ2-3, with D possibly matching TRBD2 (7 bases). V was pared by 6 bases and J by 4 bases, with 23 bases between. Per germline, CDR1 LNHDA and CDR2 SQIVND (reference sequence). The CDR3 consists of 17 residues. CDR3 sequence: CASSGKGGASIADTQYF. The CDR3 region has the DNA TGTGCCAGTAGCGGGAAGGGGGGGGCCAGTATTGCAGATACGCAGTATTTT.

The genes are TRBV15 and TRBJ1-3; D unresolved. Germline CDR1 and CDR2: LNHNV and YYDKDF (reference sequence). V was shortened by 1 base and J by 8 bases, with 9 bases between the two germline ends. The CDR3 spans 13 residues. The CDR3 sequence: CATSRVLEDTIYF. The CDR3 DNA reads TGTGCCACCAGCAGAGTCCTAGAGGACACCATATATTTT.

V and J are TRBV3-1 (or the pseudogene TRBV3-2) and TRBJ1-4; D gene ambiguous. This CDR3 contains 13 residues. The V gene's germline CDR1 is LGHDT and CDR2 YNNKEL (reference sequence). The germline V and J ends were trimmed by 7 bases and 2 bases, with 8 bases remaining between them. The CDR3 protein is CASTRGTNEKLFF. CDR3 bases: TGTGCCAGCACTCGTGGGACTAATGAAAAACTGTTTTTT.

For the CDR3, the DNA is TGTGCCAGCAGTTGGGGTTTAGAGGCTGTAAGAAACACCATATATTTT. Translation gives CASSWGLEAVRNTIYF. The chain employs TRBV28 and TRBJ1-3; no definite D call. The CDR3 runs 16 residues. Trimming took off 4 bases at V and 5 bases at J, with 18 bases between the two ends. Germline CDR1 and CDR2: MDHEN and SYDVKM.

This chain uses TRBV5-8 with TRBJ1-5, with D tentatively TRBD1 (5 bases). Germline loops: CDR1 SGHTS, CDR2 YDEGEE. The germline V and J ends were trimmed by 3 bases and 3 bases, with 16 bases remaining between them. The CDR3 is 16 amino acids. This CDR3 reads CASSWERYRFNQPQHF. In DNA form, the CDR3 reads TGTGCCAGCAGCTGGGAAAGATACAGGTTCAATCAGCCCCAGCATTTT.

The genes are TRBV4-1 and TRBJ2-7, with a weak D call TRBD2 (5 bases). The CDR3 consists of 13 residues. V was pared by 1 base and J by 13 bases, with 17 bases between. Germline values: CDR1 MGHRA, CDR2 YSYEKL. The CDR3 reads CASSQGTSGMLYV. CDR3 sequence (DNA): TGCGCCAGCAGCCAAGGAACTAGTGGTATGCTATACGTC.

This chain connects TRBV7-2 to TRBJ2-1; TRBD2 matches at 9 bases. The CDR3 has 19 residues. With V trimmed by 1 base and J by 4 bases, 14 bases remained unmatched. From germline, CDR1 is SGHTA and CDR2 FQGNSA. The CDR3 protein is CASSLESIPTSGFYNEQFF. In nucleotides, the CDR3 is TGTGCCAGCAGCTTAGAATCTATCCCGACTAGCGGTTTTTACAATGAGCAGTTCTTC.

This clone was recorded once. The chain recombines TRBV28 with TRBJ2-2, with 10 bases identical to TRBD2. CDR1 is MDHEN and CDR2 is SYDVKM in the germline V gene. The trim removed 2 bases at V and 7 bases at J, leaving 4 bases unmatched. CDR3 size: 15 residues. The DNA for the CDR3 is TGTGCCAGCAGTTTAGCAGCGGGAGGGGTCGGGGAGCTGTTTTTT. This codes for CASSLAAGGVGELFF.

This clone was detected once. The CDR3 region has the DNA TGTGCCAGCAGCAAACCGGGACTAGCGGGAGGACCGTCCTACGAGCAGTACGTC. Its protein product is CASSKPGLAGGPSYEQYV. The J gene is TRBJ2-7, the V gene TRBV6-7, with 15 bases aligning to TRBD2. TRBV6-7 is treated as an ORF (open reading frame) with a function not yet certain. J lost 1 base, V lost 6 bases, and 10 bases had no gene match. CDR3 size: 18 residues.

This sequence joins TRBV18 and TRBJ2-1; D is unclear. The CDR3 spans 13 residues. Germline V CDR1 and CDR2: KGHSH, LQKENI. Trimming stripped 5 bases from V and 8 bases from J, with 13 bases between. The CDR3 DNA follows: TGTGCCAGCTCATACCACTGGGAAGATGAGCAGTTCTTC. Its translation: CASSYHWEDEQFF.

The gene calls are TRBV10-3 and TRBJ2-1; D perhaps matches TRBD1 (5 bases). V was shortened by 1 base and J by 3 bases, with 10 bases between the two germline ends. Germline lookup yields CDR1 ENHRY and CDR2 SYGVKD. The CDR3 runs 15 residues. The CDR3 DNA reads as TGTGCCATCAGTGAGTTGGACATAAACTACAATGAGCAGTTCTTC. Its protein product is CAISELDINYNEQFF.

The count of this clone is one. The CDR3 here is CASSFGGQGVQETQYF. The CDR3 DNA reads TGCGCCAGCAGCTTTGGGGGACAGGGTGTCCAAGAGACCCAGTACTTC. The J gene is TRBJ2-5, the V gene TRBV5-1; TRBD1 agrees at 9 bases. With V trimmed by 2 bases and J by 1 base, 6 bases remained unmatched. Germline V CDR1 and CDR2: SGHRS, YFSETQ. The CDR3 is 16 residues long.

The V and J genes are TRBV5-8 and TRBJ2-7, with D possibly TRBD1 on 6 matching bases. The CDR3 length is 16 residues. CDR1 and CDR2 from the germline V gene are SGHTS and YDEGEE. The V end lost 4 bases, the J end lost 1 base, and 18 bases lay between the germline ends. The CDR3 sequence is CASSRTGAGVSYEQYV. CDR3 DNA: TGTGCCAGCAGCCGCACCGGGGCAGGGGTATCCTACGAGCAGTACGTC.

The genes are TRBV4-3 and TRBJ2-1, with a possible D match to TRBD2 (6 bases). The CDR3 contains 16 residues. Germline CDR1 and CDR2: LGHNA and YSLEER. V lost 2 bases and J 4 bases, leaving 15 bases between the germline ends. In DNA form, the CDR3 reads TGCGCCAGCAGCCAATCACGGGAGCCTTCTTACAATGAGCAGTTCTTC. This encodes CASSQSREPSYNEQFF.

The chain joins TRBV6-2 or TRBV6-3 to TRBJ1-2; D ambiguous. There are 15 residues in the CDR3. Trimming removed 0 bases from V and 2 bases from J, with 10 bases in between. Germline values: CDR1 MNHEY, CDR2 SVGEGT. The CDR3 loop is CASSYSRRGNYGYTF. Written as DNA, the CDR3 is TGTGCCAGCAGTTACTCGCGACGGGGAAACTATGGCTACACCTTC.

This sequence joins TRBV7-2 and TRBJ2-5; the match to TRBD2 covers 10 bases. Germline V gene lookup returns CDR1 SGHTA and CDR2 FQGNSA. With 6 bases clipped from V and 4 bases from J, the junction kept 8 bases outside the gene matches. The CDR3 is made up of 15 amino acids. This CDR3 reads CASSLTSGIRETQYF. The CDR3 nucleotides are TGTGCCAGCAGTCTCACTAGCGGGATTAGAGAGACCCAGTACTTC. Complete variable domain (other parts from reference TRBV7-2 and TRBJ2-5): GAGVSQSPSNKVTEKGKDVELRCDPISGHTALYWYRQSLGQGLEFLIYFQGNSAPDKSGLPSDRFSAERTGGSVSTLTIQRTQQEDSAVYLCASSLTSGIRETQYFGPGTRLLVL.

The chain uses TRBV5-1 and TRBJ2-2; 7 bases fit TRBD2. Germline V gene data show CDR1 as SGHRS and CDR2 as YFSETQ. This CDR3 contains 15 residues. V gave up 4 bases and J gave up 3 bases; unmatched junction bases: 6. For the CDR3, the DNA is TGCGCCAGCAGCCGAAGCGGGACCGACACCGGGGAGCTGTTTTTT. This gives the protein CASSRSGTDTGELFF.

The rearrangement uses TRBV2 and TRBJ2-2, with D perhaps matching TRBD1 (6 bases). The germline V and J ends were trimmed by 6 bases and 5 bases, with 19 bases remaining between them. The CDR3 loop spans 16 amino acids. CDR1 SNHLY and CDR2 FYNNEI come from the germline V gene. The CDR3 here is CASSADPGHTTGELFF. For the CDR3, the DNA is TGTGCCAGCAGCGCCGATCCGGGACACACGACCGGGGAGCTGTTTTTT.

The V call is TRBV21-1, the J call TRBJ2-5; the table's D call, TRBD2, was not checked against the DNA. TRBV21-1 is flagged as a pseudogene. The CDR3 extends over 18 amino acids. This chain's CDR3 is CASSKVFTSGGNQETQYF. CDR3 sequence (DNA): TGTGCCAGCAGCAAAGTGTTTACTAGCGGGGGCAACCAAGAGACCCAGTACTTC.

This clone was detected once. The V and J genes are TRBV10-3 and TRBJ1-3, with D possibly TRBD1 on 5 matching bases. This CDR3 spans 15 amino acids. The V end was cut by 6 bases, the J end by 3 bases, with 15 bases between. CDR1 is ENHRY, CDR2 SYGVKD, per germline. The CDR3 DNA reads TGTGCCATCAGAGGGGTCGCGGGGGATGGAAACACCATATATTTT. It encodes CAIRGVAGDGNTIYF.

The V call is TRBV2, the J call TRBJ1-1, with 10 bases matching TRBD1. V was pared by 7 bases and J by 1 base, with 6 bases of the junction left unmatched. This CDR3 contains 15 residues. CDR1 is SNHLY, CDR2 FYNNEI, per germline. CDR3 loop: CASTRQGAGNTEAFF. The DNA for the CDR3 is TGTGCCAGCACCCGACAGGGGGCAGGGAACACTGAAGCTTTCTTT. The full variable domain, in which reference TRBV2 and TRBJ1-1 provide the parts outside the CDR3, is EPEVTQTPSHQVTQMGQEVILRCVPISNHLYFYWYRQILGQKVEFLVSFYNNEISEKSEIFDDQFSVERPDGSNFTLKIRSTKLEDSAMYFCASTRQGAGNTEAFFGQGTRLTVV.

V gene TRBV6-6 combines with J gene TRBJ2-7; tentatively, D is TRBD2 (6 bases). This CDR3 contains 14 residues. Germline V gives CDR1 MNHNY, CDR2 SVGAGI (reference sequence). The germline V and J ends were trimmed by 5 bases and 4 bases, with 15 bases remaining between them. DNA of the CDR3: TGTGCCAGCAGTCCCCGGCAGGGAGGATACGAGCAGTACGTC. Its translation is CASSPRQGGYEQYV.

The J gene is TRBJ2-7, the V gene TRBV10-3, with 8 bases lining up with TRBD2. Germline CDR1 reads ENHRY; CDR2 reads SYGVKD. This CDR3 spans 13 amino acids. V lost 2 bases and J lost 4; bases outside the gene matches: 1. The CDR3 here is CAISEREGYEQYV. For the CDR3, the DNA is TGTGCCATCAGTGAGCGGGAGGGGTACGAGCAGTACGTC.

The chain joins TRBV18 to TRBJ2-1, with 14 bases aligning to TRBD2. The CDR3 runs 19 residues. Per germline, CDR1 KGHSH and CDR2 LQKENI. V lost 4 bases to trimming and J lost 3 bases; unmatched junction nucleotides: 11. In DNA, the CDR3 is TGTGCCAGCTCACGACTTCCCGGGACTAGCGGGAGTTTCTACAATGAGCAGTTCTTC. Its protein is CASSRLPGTSGSFYNEQFF.

The chain recombines TRBV24-1 with TRBJ2-1; 8 nucleotides agree with TRBD2. V lost 5 bases and J lost 8; bases outside the gene matches: 16. The CDR3 spans 17 residues. Germline-derived CDR1 and CDR2 are KGHDR and SFDVKD. DNA of the CDR3: TGTGCCACCAGTGGCCCCAATGCAGCCGGACTAGCCTATGAGCAGTTCTTC. Protein: CATSGPNAAGLAYEQFF.

This chain connects TRBV2 to TRBJ1-2; no firm D call. The CDR3 consists of 13 residues. The V and J ends lost 9 bases and 6 bases respectively, with 17 bases between them. In germline, CDR1 is SNHLY, CDR2 FYNNEI. The DNA for the CDR3 is TGTGCCAGGTATACTGATGGTACCAATGGCTACACCTTC. As protein: CARYTDGTNGYTF.